The 21 T cell receptor beta chains below were found in one sample sequenced in a study of T cells in Graves' hyperthyroidism and ophthalmopathy. TCR beta CDR3 regions were amplified from RNA transcripts. During a first-round RT-PCR of the TCR CDR3, the HTBI primer set was used. In TCRdb, the multiplex PCR reads were re-called with MiXCR into one record per CDR3 protein. The data hold hundreds of thousands of distinct CDR3 sequences, with approximately 14% observed a single time. Sequenced sample: blood. These receptors were taken from a woman between 35 and 50 years old with Graves' ophthalmopathy.

This clonotype turned up a few times. The J gene is TRBJ2-7, the V gene TRBV20-1, with a tentative D call TRBD1 (5 bases). This CDR3 comprises 13 residues. Trimming shortened V by 1 base and J by 3 bases, and 10 bases separated the two germline ends. Germline V lookup: CDR1 DFQATT, CDR2 SNEGSKA (reference sequence). Here the CDR3 DNA reads TGCAGTGCTAGAGTCACGACAGACTACGAGCAGTACTTC. Its protein product is CSARVTTDYEQYF.

At least ten counts were recorded for this clonotype. This rearrangement joins TRBV20-1 to TRBJ2-5; D not certain. This CDR3 is built from 12 residues. Germline V gene sequence: CDR1 DFQATT, CDR2 SNEGSKA (reference sequence). V was shortened by 3 bases and J by 5 bases, with 10 bases between the two germline ends. The CDR3 sequence: CSASNSGETQYF. DNA of the CDR3: TGCAGTGCTAGTAACAGTGGGGAGACCCAGTACTTC.

This clonotype has ten or more counts. The chain couples TRBV28 to TRBJ1-1; no reliable D call. The length of the CDR3 is 15 residues. V lost 6 bases to trimming and J lost 4 bases, with 18 bases between them. The germline V gene encodes CDR1 MDHEN and CDR2 SYDVKM. DNA for the CDR3: TGTGCCAGCAGACTTTATACGGGGAAAACCACTGAAGCTTTCTTT. Translated, it gives CASRLYTGKTTEAFF.

This clonotype was seen many times. In nucleotides, the CDR3 is TGTGCCAGCAAGGACTCTGGGGCCAACGTCCTGACTTTC. It codes for CASKDSGANVLTF. The V call is TRBV6-1, the J call TRBJ2-6; no reliable D call. The CDR3 runs to 13 residues. Trimming pared 7 bases from V and 0 bases from J, leaving 4 bases between. Germline lookup yields CDR1 MNHNS and CDR2 SASEGT.

This clonotype was counted ten times or more. The chain has TRBV7-9 and TRBJ1-1; D not certain. Trimming took off 5 bases at V and 1 base at J, with 11 bases between the two ends. Germline V gene sequence: CDR1 SEHNR, CDR2 FQNEAQ (reference sequence). The CDR3 spans 14 residues. In DNA, the CDR3 is TGTGCCAGCAGCCCCCCTGGCTCGAACACTGAAGCTTTCTTT. Encoded protein: CASSPPGSNTEAFF. Drawing the rest from reference TRBV7-9 and TRBJ1-1, the complete variable domain is DTGVSQNPRHKITKRGQNVTFRCDPISEHNRLYWYRQTLGQGPEFLTYFQNEAQLEKSRLLSDRFSAERPKGSFSTLEIQRTEQGDSAMYLCASSPPGSNTEAFFGQGTRLTVV.

This clonotype was observed a few times. The genes are TRBV12-3 or TRBV12-4 and TRBJ2-6; unclear D gene. Trimming pared 1 base from V and 0 bases from J, leaving 10 bases between. There are 17 residues in the CDR3. The CDR3 sequence: CASSLDRPLSGANVLTF. The CDR3 DNA follows: TGTGCCAGCAGTTTAGACAGACCCCTCTCTGGGGCCAACGTCCTGACTTTC.

This clonotype appeared many times. This chain joins TRBV5-1 and TRBJ2-2, with a tentative D call TRBD2 (6 bases). Trimming cost V 0 bases and J 7 bases, with 10 bases left between them. CDR3 length equals 14 residues. Germline CDR1 is SGHRS and CDR2 is YFSETQ. The CDR3 region has the DNA TGCGCCAGCAGCTTGGTCGGGAGTAACGGGGAGCTGTTTTTT. Amino acids: CASSLVGSNGELFF. Using reference TRBV5-1 and TRBJ2-2 for the parts outside the CDR3, the full variable domain is KAGVTQTPRYLIKTRGQQVTLSCSPISGHRSVSWYQQTPGQGLQFLFEYFSETQRNKGNFPGRFSGRQFSNSRSEMNVSTLELGDSALYLCASSLVGSNGELFFGEGSRLTVL.

This clonotype has a handful of counts. The chain combines TRBV5-1 with TRBJ2-7; 7 nucleotides line up with TRBD2. V dropped 4 bases and J dropped 6; count of bases not matched to a gene: 10. In germline, CDR1 is SGHRS, CDR2 YFSETQ. This CDR3 has 14 amino acids. CDR3 in DNA: TGCGCCAGCAGCACCAGCGGGACCGTTTCCGAGCAGTACTTC. It translates to CASSTSGTVSEQYF.

Many counts were recorded for this clonotype. The chain joins TRBV12-3 or TRBV12-4 to TRBJ2-6; maybe TRBD2 (7 bases). V was pared by 7 bases and J by 2 bases, with 21 bases between. This CDR3 spans 18 amino acids. Here the CDR3 DNA reads TGTGCCAGCATTGAGAGGGGGGGTGGATCAGCTGGGGCCAACGTCCTGACTTTC. This translates into CASIERGGGSAGANVLTF.

This clonotype has ten or more counts. This rearrangement joins TRBV6-2 or TRBV6-3 to TRBJ1-5, with D perhaps matching TRBD1 (6 bases). Germline CDR1 and CDR2: MNHEY and SVGEGT. The germline V and J ends were trimmed by 4 bases and 7 bases, with 17 bases remaining between them. There are 15 residues in the CDR3. The CDR3 DNA reads TGTGCCAGCAGTTCACCTGCGACAGGTCAGCAGCCCCAGCATTTT. The encoded protein is CASSSPATGQQPQHF.

This clonotype was observed many times. The chain recombines TRBV6-2 or TRBV6-3 with TRBJ2-2, with 8 nucleotides matching TRBD2. This CDR3 has 14 amino acids. The ends lost 8 bases at V and 6 bases at J; junction bases unmatched: 8. CDR1 is MNHEY and CDR2 is SVGEGT in the germline V gene. Here the CDR3 reads CASAGSGKSGELFF. The CDR3, as DNA: TGTGCCAGCGCGGGTAGCGGGAAGTCCGGGGAGCTGTTTTTT.

The chain joins TRBV9 to TRBJ1-5; D uncertain. In germline, CDR1 is SGDLS, CDR2 YYNGEE. This CDR3 has 15 residues. Trimming cost V 7 bases and J 1 base, with 15 bases left between them. CDR3 in DNA: TGTGCCAGCCAACTTGGGTGGGGAAGCAATCAGCCCCAGCATTTT. Translated, it gives CASQLGWGSNQPQHF. Using reference TRBV9 and TRBJ1-5 for the parts outside the CDR3, the full variable domain is DSGVTQTPKHLITATGQRVTLRCSPRSGDLSVYWYQQSLDQGLQFLIQYYNGEERAKGNILERFSAQQFPDLHSELNLSSLELGDSALYFCASQLGWGSNQPQHFGDGTRLSIL.

This clonotype was seen a few times. The rearrangement uses TRBV4-1 and TRBJ2-2; unclear D gene. Trimming removed 4 bases from V and 4 bases from J, with 19 bases in between. Germline CDR1 is MGHRA and CDR2 is YSYEKL. The CDR3 extends over 17 amino acids. The chain's CDR3 is CASSLPVGGIGTGELFF. CDR3 nucleotides: TGCGCCAGCAGCCTCCCGGTCGGTGGGATAGGCACCGGGGAGCTGTTTTTT.

Only a few counts were recorded for this clonotype. This chain uses TRBV3-1 with TRBJ2-7, with 8 bases identical to TRBD2. CDR1 and CDR2 (germline): LGHDT, YNNKEL (reference sequence). Germline trimming cut 6 bases from V and 0 bases from J; bases unmatched to any gene: 4. This CDR3 comprises 14 residues. The CDR3 nucleotides are TGTGCCAGCAGTCCTAGCGGGTTCTCCTACGAGCAGTACTTC. This codes for CASSPSGFSYEQYF.

This clonotype was detected only once. Possible read error: a much larger clone is one base away. Here the CDR3 omits its conserved ending phenylalanine or tryptophan, so a read error is the likely source. The CDR3 nucleotides read TGTGCCTGGAGTAGGCGGGGTAATATCTACGAGCAGTACCTC. Translated, it gives CAWSRRGNIYEQYL. V and J are TRBV30 and TRBJ2-7; tentatively, D is TRBD2 (6 bases). Germline loops: CDR1 GTSNPN, CDR2 SVGIG (reference sequence). This CDR3 region has 14 residues. V was clipped by 2 bases and J by 3 bases, with 14 bases between them.

The table lists this clonotype with many counts. V gene TRBV12-3 or TRBV12-4 combines with J gene TRBJ2-7, with 9 bases fitting TRBD1. The CDR3 sequence is 14 residues long. The V segment lost 7 bases and the J segment 4 bases; nucleotides outside the gene matches: 8. The CDR3 DNA reads as TGTGCCAGCACCCCCGACAGGGGGAGTTACGAGCAGTACTTC. Translated: CASTPDRGSYEQYF.

This sequence joins TRBV28 and TRBJ2-1, with D possibly being TRBD1 (6 bases). The CDR3 extends over 14 amino acids. The V end was cut by 2 bases, the J end by 3 bases, with 8 bases between. Germline-derived CDR1 and CDR2 are MDHEN and SYDVKM. In DNA form, the CDR3 reads TGTGCCAGCAGTTTACCGACAGGCTACAATGAGCAGTTCTTC. It encodes CASSLPTGYNEQFF.

This clonotype was picked up many times. The chain employs TRBV6-2 or TRBV6-3 and TRBJ2-7; a weak D match, TRBD1 (5 bases). V lost 0 bases to trimming and J lost 2 bases, with 11 bases between them. Germline CDR1 and CDR2: MNHEY and SVGEGT. The CDR3 covers 15 residues. CDR3 residues: CASSYSRDRTYEQYF. The CDR3 DNA follows: TGTGCCAGCAGTTACTCCCGCGACAGAACCTACGAGCAGTACTTC.

This clonotype was recorded at least ten times. This sequence joins TRBV24-1 and TRBJ2-5; D perhaps matches TRBD2 (7 bases). CDR3 length equals 12 residues. V was shortened by 9 bases and J by 4 bases, with 11 bases between the two germline ends. CDR1 and CDR2 (germline): KGHDR, SFDVKD. The CDR3 reads CATRGGGETQYF. CDR3 coding DNA: TGTGCCACCCGAGGGGGGGGAGAGACCCAGTACTTC.

This clonotype was detected ten times or more. This may arise from a read error, as a much more abundant clone is one base away. No conserved phenylalanine or tryptophan ends this CDR3, so it is likely a read error. The chain uses TRBV28 and TRBJ1-2, with D possibly TRBD1 on 5 matching bases. V was trimmed by 2 bases and J by 4 bases, leaving 8 bases between them. In germline, CDR1 is MDHEN, CDR2 SYDVKM. This CDR3 spans 13 amino acids. The CDR3 is CASSLRTFYGYTV. The CDR3 DNA sequence: TGTGCCAGCAGTTTAAGGACATTCTATGGCTACACCGTC.

This clonotype showed up just a few times. V and J are TRBV6-5 and TRBJ2-7, with D uncertain. The CDR3 extends over 14 amino acids. CDR1 is MNHEY and CDR2 is SVGAGI in the germline V gene. V dropped 4 bases and J dropped 2 bases, with 12 bases sitting between them. CDR3 residues: CASSLQGIPYEQYF. CDR3 sequence (DNA): TGTGCCAGCAGTTTACAAGGGATACCCTACGAGCAGTACTTC.